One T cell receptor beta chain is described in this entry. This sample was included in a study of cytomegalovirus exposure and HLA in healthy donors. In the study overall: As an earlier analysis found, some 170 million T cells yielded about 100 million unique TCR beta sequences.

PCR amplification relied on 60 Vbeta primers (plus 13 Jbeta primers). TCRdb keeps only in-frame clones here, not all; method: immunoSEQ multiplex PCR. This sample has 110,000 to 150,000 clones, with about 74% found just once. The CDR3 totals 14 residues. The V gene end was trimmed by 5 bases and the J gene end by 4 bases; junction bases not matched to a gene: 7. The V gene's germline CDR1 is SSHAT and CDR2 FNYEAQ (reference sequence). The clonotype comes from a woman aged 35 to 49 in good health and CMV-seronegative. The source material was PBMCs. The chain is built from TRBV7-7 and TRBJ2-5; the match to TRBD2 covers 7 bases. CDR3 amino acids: CASSPDGGGETQYF. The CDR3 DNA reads TGTGCCAGCAGCCCGGACGGCGGGGGAGAGACCCAGTACTTC.